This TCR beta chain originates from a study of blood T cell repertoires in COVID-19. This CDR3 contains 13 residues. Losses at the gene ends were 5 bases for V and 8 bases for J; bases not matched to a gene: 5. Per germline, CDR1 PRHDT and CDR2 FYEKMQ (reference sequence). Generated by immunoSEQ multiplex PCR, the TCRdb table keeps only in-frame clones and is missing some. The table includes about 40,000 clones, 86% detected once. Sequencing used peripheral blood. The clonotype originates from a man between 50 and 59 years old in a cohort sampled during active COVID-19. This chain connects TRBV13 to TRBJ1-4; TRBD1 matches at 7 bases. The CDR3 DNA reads TGTGCCAGCAGCCACCTACAGGGGGAAAAACTGTTTTTT. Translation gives CASSHLQGEKLFF.